Below, 28 T cell receptor beta chains from the same sample are listed, as sequenced in a study of CD4+ T cells in melanoma. Produced via immunoSEQ multiplex PCR; TCRdb's table is partial and in-frame only. This sample yields 9,500 or so clones, of which around three quarters are seen a single time; more than 20% belongs to the top ten. Sequenced: cells from a culture (not recorded whether cultured in vitro). The receptors come from a human donor with melanoma.

The genes are TRBV4-2 and TRBJ1-2, with 11 bases matching TRBD1. CDR3 length: 14 amino acids. The germline V gene has CDR1 LGHNA and CDR2 YNFKEQ. J was trimmed by 7 bases and V by 0 bases; bases with no gene match: 1. The CDR3 nucleotides read TGTGCCAGCAGCCAAGAGGGGACAGGGGGTGGCTACACCTTC. It yields the protein CASSQEGTGGGYTF.

The chain uses TRBV2 and TRBJ2-4; D is uncertain. The CDR3 is made up of 13 amino acids. CDR1 and CDR2 (germline): SNHLY, FYNNEI. Deletions cut 7 bases from V and 6 bases from J, with 13 bases between. The CDR3 coding sequence is TGTGCCAGCATGGCCGGACCGGGAAACATTCAGTACTTC. Its protein product is CASMAGPGNIQYF.

The J gene is TRBJ2-5, the V gene TRBV27, with a weak D call TRBD2 (6 bases). Trimming cost V 4 bases and J 1 base, with 10 bases left between them. The CDR3 loop spans 14 amino acids. Germline V gene data show CDR1 as MNHEY and CDR2 as SMNVEV (reference sequence). CDR3 bases: TGTGCCAGCAGTTCTCGGGGGATCCAAGAGACCCAGTACTTC. Encoded protein: CASSSRGIQETQYF.

This clone was seen a single time. V and J are TRBV6-5 and TRBJ1-6; D perhaps matches TRBD1 (6 bases). Trimming cost V 7 bases and J 8 bases, with 12 bases left between them. The CDR3 spans 13 residues. Germline V gene data show CDR1 as MNHEY and CDR2 as SVGAGI. CDR3 protein: CASMQQGDSPLHF. CDR3 nucleotides: TGTGCCAGCATGCAACAGGGAGATTCACCCCTCCACTTT.

The V call is TRBV18, the J call TRBJ1-6; D is undetermined. Trimming cost V 4 bases and J 8 bases, with 9 bases left between them. Looked up from germline, CDR1 is KGHSH and CDR2 is LQKENI. This CDR3 contains 13 residues. This chain's CDR3 is CASSLNKDSPLHF. The CDR3 coding sequence is TGTGCCAGCTCACTAAACAAGGATTCACCCCTCCACTTT.

The V and J genes are TRBV11-2 and TRBJ1-1; D is undetermined. The germline V gene has CDR1 SGHAT and CDR2 FQNNGV. Trimming pared 6 bases from V and 0 bases from J, leaving 17 bases between. The CDR3 runs 16 residues. CDR3 sequence: CASRPFIGPLNTEAFF. Here the CDR3 DNA reads TGTGCCAGCAGACCATTTATTGGGCCCCTGAACACTGAAGCTTTCTTT.

Only one count was recorded for this clone. This chain connects TRBV5-1 to TRBJ2-5; D may be TRBD2 (6 bases). Trimming took 5 bases from V and 2 from J, leaving 13 bases between them. Germline loops: CDR1 SGHRS, CDR2 YFSETQ. The CDR3 is 14 amino acids. The CDR3 nucleotides read TGCGCCAGCAGATTAGCGGTTACTCAAGAGACCCAGTACTTC. Translating gives CASRLAVTQETQYF.

The gene calls are TRBV18 and TRBJ2-7, with D possibly matching TRBD1 (7 bases). Trimming took 3 bases from V and 3 from J, leaving 12 bases between them. Germline V gene data show CDR1 as KGHSH and CDR2 as LQKENI. The CDR3 spans 14 residues. CDR3 residues: CASSPTGTVYEQYF. The CDR3 DNA is TGTGCCAGCTCACCGACAGGGACTGTCTACGAGCAGTACTTC.

This clone was observed once. The chain carries TRBV9 and TRBJ2-3; TRBD1 or TRBD2 may be the D gene (6 bases each). The length of the CDR3 is 17 residues. V lost 4 bases to trimming and J lost 2 bases, with 20 bases between them. Germline V gene sequence: CDR1 SGDLS, CDR2 YYNGEE. The CDR3 DNA follows: TGTGCCAGCAGCATCCAACGGGGGCCCTCCTACACAGATACGCAGTATTTT. Translating it yields CASSIQRGPSYTDTQYF.

The chain's CDR3 is CASSLRANTEAFF. CDR3 DNA sequence: TGTGCCAGCAGCTTAAGGGCTAACACTGAAGCTTTCTTT. The chain links TRBV7-3 to TRBJ1-1; D is uncertain. This CDR3 comprises 13 residues. The germline V gene encodes CDR1 SGHTA and CDR2 FQGTGA. V lost 1 base to trimming and J lost 2 bases, with 5 bases between them.

This clone was seen just once. The gene calls are TRBV18 and TRBJ2-5, with 8 nucleotides matching TRBD2. J lost 0 bases, V lost 1 base, and 4 bases had no gene match. Germline V gene lookup returns CDR1 KGHSH and CDR2 LQKENI. The CDR3 spans 16 residues. The CDR3 DNA reads TGTGCCAGCTCACCACGAGCGGGGGCGTACCAAGAGACCCAGTACTTC. This codes for CASSPRAGAYQETQYF.

The rearrangement joins TRBV6-5 to TRBJ1-1; TRBD1 is a possible D gene (5 bases). The CDR3 length is 14 residues. The germline gives CDR1 MNHEY, CDR2 SVGAGI. Trimming removed 2 bases from V and 5 bases from J, with 12 bases in between. DNA for the CDR3: TGTGCCAGCAGTTACGACACCTGGGGGACTGAAGCTTTCTTT. This sequence encodes CASSYDTWGTEAFF.

J is TRBJ2-3 and V is TRBV30; D possibly corresponds to TRBD1 (6 bases). Germline CDR1 and CDR2: GTSNPN and SVGIG (reference sequence). Trimming removed 7 bases at V and 2 bases at J, with 19 bases between. This CDR3 has 15 amino acids. CDR3 loop: CASQPSGTSTDTQYF. CDR3 DNA: TGTGCCTCCCAACCATCCGGGACATCCACAGATACGCAGTATTTT.

The chain is built from TRBV7-2 and TRBJ2-1, with a weak D call TRBD2 (6 bases). Germline loops: CDR1 SGHTA, CDR2 FQGNSA. The CDR3 runs 14 residues. V was shortened by 6 bases and J by 4 bases, with 13 bases between the two germline ends. CDR3 residues: CASRARGGYNEQFF. The CDR3 bases are TGTGCCAGCAGGGCACGGGGAGGTTACAATGAGCAGTTCTTC.

The chain recombines TRBV24-1 with TRBJ2-2, with 12 bases that match TRBD2. V lost 4 bases to trimming and J lost 1 base; unmatched junction nucleotides: 3. The germline V gene encodes CDR1 KGHDR and CDR2 SFDVKD. This CDR3 is built from 17 residues. The CDR3 loop is CATSDTSGGKNTGELFF. CDR3 in DNA: TGTGCCACCAGTGACACTAGCGGGGGGAAGAACACCGGGGAGCTGTTTTTT.

The count of this clone is one. The chain joins TRBV5-1 to TRBJ2-5; D gene uncertain. V lost 0 bases and J lost 4, with 13 bases in between. The length of the CDR3 is 15 residues. CDR1 is SGHRS, CDR2 YFSETQ, per germline. CDR3 in DNA: TGCGCCAGCAGCTTGGAGTCACTAACCCTAGAGACCCAGTACTTC. It is translated as CASSLESLTLETQYF. Full variable domain (outside the CDR3, taken from reference TRBV5-1 and TRBJ2-5): KAGVTQTPRYLIKTRGQQVTLSCSPISGHRSVSWYQQTPGQGLQFLFEYFSETQRNKGNFPGRFSGRQFSNSRSEMNVSTLELGDSALYLCASSLESLTLETQYFGPGTRLLVL.

This clone has a handful of counts. The rearrangement links TRBV6-5 to TRBJ1-3, with 7 bases matching TRBD1. V trimming: 6 bases; J trimming: 0 bases; junction bases outside the gene matches: 5. This CDR3 spans 15 amino acids. Germline-derived CDR1 and CDR2 are MNHEY and SVGAGI. CDR3 in amino acids: CASSRQGSSGNTIYF. The CDR3 region has the DNA TGTGCCAGCAGCAGACAGGGATCCTCTGGAAACACCATATATTTT.

By frequency in the sample, this clone is large. The rearrangement uses TRBV2 and TRBJ1-2, with 9 bases that match TRBD1. Trimming at V came to 4 bases and at J to 3 bases, leaving 9 bases not matched to a gene. Germline V lookup: CDR1 SNHLY, CDR2 FYNNEI. This CDR3 is 16 amino acids long. The CDR3 spells CASSGTRQGGDYGYTF. The CDR3 DNA is TGTGCCAGCAGTGGGACAAGACAGGGGGGTGACTATGGCTACACCTTC.

This clone was found a few times. The gene calls are TRBV3-1 (or the pseudogene TRBV3-2) and TRBJ2-2; D uncertain. The CDR3 is 14 amino acids. The V end was cut by 3 bases, the J end by 7 bases, with 12 bases between. Germline V CDR1 and CDR2: LGHDT, YNNKEL (reference sequence). The CDR3 reads CASSHHSGGGELFF. The CDR3 nucleotides are TGTGCCAGCAGCCATCACTCTGGTGGCGGGGAGCTGTTTTTT.

This chain connects TRBV19 to TRBJ2-5; either TRBD1 or TRBD2 may supply D (5 bases each). The CDR3 runs 15 residues. CDR1 is LNHDA and CDR2 is SQIVND in the germline V gene (reference sequence). Deletions cut 5 bases from V and 1 base from J, with 14 bases between. CDR3 amino acids: CASSYGATLQETQYF. The CDR3 region has the DNA TGTGCCAGTAGTTACGGGGCCACCCTCCAAGAGACCCAGTACTTC.

The chain is built from TRBV19 and TRBJ2-6; D possibly corresponds to TRBD1 (6 bases). This CDR3 contains 14 residues. V lost 7 bases and J lost 2, with 9 bases in between. Germline CDR1 and CDR2: LNHDA and SQIVND (reference sequence). CDR3 in DNA: TGTGCCAGTACCCACAGGGCTGGGGCCAACGTCCTGACTTTC. It is translated as CASTHRAGANVLTF. Using reference TRBV19 and TRBJ2-6 for the parts outside the CDR3, the full variable domain is DGGITQSPKYLFRKEGQNVTLSCEQNLNHDAMYWYRQDPGQGLRLIYYSQIVNDFQKGDIAEGYSVSREKKESFPLTVTSAQKNPTAFYLCASTHRAGANVLTFGAGSRLTVL.

This sequence joins TRBV9 and TRBJ1-6; a weak D match, TRBD1 (6 bases). Germline CDR1 SGDLS, CDR2 YYNGEE. The CDR3 has 17 residues. Trimming pared 3 bases from V and 0 bases from J, leaving 13 bases between. The CDR3, as DNA: TGTGCCAGCAGCGCTTACAGGGTCCACTCCTATAATTCACCCCTCCACTTT. It translates to CASSAYRVHSYNSPLHF.

This clone was observed once. The chain combines TRBV19 with TRBJ2-5, with 7 bases fitting TRBD2. After removal of 4 bases from V and 1 base from J, the junction contained 3 bases not matched to a gene. This CDR3 region has 14 residues. Germline assignment: CDR1 LNHDA and CDR2 SQIVND (reference sequence). CDR3 amino acids: CASSNSGAQETQYF. As DNA, the CDR3 is TGTGCCAGTAGTAACAGCGGGGCCCAAGAGACCCAGTACTTC.

The table lists this clone with a few counts. The CDR3 nucleotides are TGTGCCAGCAGCTCAGGCCTGACAGGGAACACAGATACGCAGTATTTT. As protein: CASSSGLTGNTDTQYF. The chain is built from TRBV7-2 and TRBJ2-3; 7 bases match TRBD1. The CDR3 is made up of 16 amino acids. Germline V gene data show CDR1 as SGHTA and CDR2 as FQGNSA. Trimming removed 4 bases from V and 2 bases from J; junction bases left unmatched: 9. The full variable domain, its missing parts supplied by reference TRBV7-2 and TRBJ2-3, is GAGVSQSPSNKVTEKGKDVELRCDPISGHTALYWYRQSLGQGLEFLIYFQGNSAPDKSGLPSDRFSAERTGGSVSTLTIQRTQQEDSAVYLCASSSGLTGNTDTQYFGPGTRLTVL.

The chain recombines TRBV5-4 with TRBJ1-1; D is perhaps TRBD1 (5 bases). Germline values: CDR1 SGHNT, CDR2 YYREEE (reference sequence). V shed 0 bases and J shed 10 bases, with 13 bases lying between them. There are 13 residues in the CDR3. The CDR3 loop reads CASSLGGAGRAFF. CDR3 sequence (DNA): TGTGCCAGCAGCTTGGGTGGGGCGGGGAGAGCTTTCTTT.

This chain uses TRBV15 with TRBJ1-3; D is unresolved. V shed 0 bases and J shed 10 bases, with 10 bases lying between them. Germline V gene data show CDR1 as LNHNV and CDR2 as YYDKDF (reference sequence). This CDR3 region has 13 residues. DNA of the CDR3: TGTGCCACCAGCAGAGAATATACAGAGACCATATATTTT. It translates to CATSREYTETIYF.

This clone was counted a few times. The rearrangement joins TRBV9 to TRBJ1-1, with no clear D. The ends were cut back, 0 bases at V and 1 base at J, with 7 bases in the middle. CDR3 size: 14 residues. Germline V gives CDR1 SGDLS, CDR2 YYNGEE. CDR3: CASSVARTNTEAFF. The DNA of the CDR3 is TGTGCCAGCAGCGTAGCTAGAACGAACACTGAAGCTTTCTTT.

The rearrangement links TRBV5-1 to TRBJ2-5; D is unclear. The CDR3 loop spans 11 amino acids. Germline loops: CDR1 SGHRS, CDR2 YFSETQ. Trimming stripped 4 bases from V and 4 bases from J, with 5 bases between. The CDR3 nucleotides are TGCGCCAGCAGCGTGGGAGAGACCCAGTACTTC. Amino acid sequence: CASSVGETQYF.